This TCR beta chain was identified during a study of shared clonotypes between healthy human individuals. Cells designated naive CD8 were CD45RO-negative and were positively selected for CCR7, with terminally differentiated effector memory CD45RA+ cells excluded. Donors had no recently reported acute infections or vaccinations and were HIV-negative. Here immunoSEQ multiplex PCR was the method, and the copy in TCRdb shows in-frame clones only, minus some. The sample includes some 800,000 clones, around 92% seen only once; the top ten take less than 25%. Trimming cost V 0 bases and J 3 bases, with 12 bases left between them. Germline CDR1 is SGHDN and CDR2 is FVKESK. This CDR3 contains 16 residues.

The V call is TRBV14, the J call TRBJ2-1, with D possibly TRBD2 on 6 matching bases. The sequence was collected from a man younger than 45 in good health. The material sequenced was naive CD8+ T cells sorted from blood. CDR3 loop: CASSQDSAGSYNEQFF. CDR3 nucleotide sequence: TGTGCCAGCAGCCAAGATTCCGCGGGGAGCTACAATGAGCAGTTCTTC. The full variable domain, rest sourced from reference TRBV14 and TRBJ2-1, is EAGVTQFPSHSVIEKGQTVTLRCDPISGHDNLYWYRRVMGKEIKFLLHFVKESKQDESGMPNNRFLAERTGGTYSTLKVQPAELEDSGVYFCASSQDSAGSYNEQFFGPGTRLTVL.